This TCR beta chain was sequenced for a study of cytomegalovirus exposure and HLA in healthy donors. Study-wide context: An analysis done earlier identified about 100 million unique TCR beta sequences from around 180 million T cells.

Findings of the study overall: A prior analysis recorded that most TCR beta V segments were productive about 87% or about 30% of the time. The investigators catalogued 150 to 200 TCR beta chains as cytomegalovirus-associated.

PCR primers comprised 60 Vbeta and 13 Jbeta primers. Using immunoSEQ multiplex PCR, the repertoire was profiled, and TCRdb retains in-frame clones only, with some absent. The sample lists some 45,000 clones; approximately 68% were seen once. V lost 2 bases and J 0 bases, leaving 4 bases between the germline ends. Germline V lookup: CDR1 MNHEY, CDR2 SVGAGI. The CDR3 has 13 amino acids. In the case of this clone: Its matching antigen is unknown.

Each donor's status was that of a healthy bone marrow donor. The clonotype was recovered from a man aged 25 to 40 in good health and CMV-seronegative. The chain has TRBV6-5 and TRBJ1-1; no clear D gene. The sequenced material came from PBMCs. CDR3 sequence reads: CASSYGMNTEAFF. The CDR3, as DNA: TGTGCCAGCAGTTACGGCATGAACACTGAAGCTTTCTTT.